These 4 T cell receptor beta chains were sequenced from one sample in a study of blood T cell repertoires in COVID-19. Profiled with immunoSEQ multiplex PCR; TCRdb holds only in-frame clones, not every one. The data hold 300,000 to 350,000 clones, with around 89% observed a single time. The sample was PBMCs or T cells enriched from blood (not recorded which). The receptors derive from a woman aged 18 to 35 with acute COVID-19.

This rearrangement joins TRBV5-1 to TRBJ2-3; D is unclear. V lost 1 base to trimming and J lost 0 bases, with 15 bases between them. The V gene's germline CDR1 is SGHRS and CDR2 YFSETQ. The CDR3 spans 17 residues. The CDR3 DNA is TGCGCCAGCAGCTTGAACGGTGATCCTACTAGCACAGATACGCAGTATTTT. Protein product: CASSLNGDPTSTDTQYF.

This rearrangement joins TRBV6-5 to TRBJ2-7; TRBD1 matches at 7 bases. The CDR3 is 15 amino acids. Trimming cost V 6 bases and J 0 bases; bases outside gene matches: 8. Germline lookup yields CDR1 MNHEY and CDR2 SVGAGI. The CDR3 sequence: CASRARTGSSYEQYF. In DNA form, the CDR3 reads TGTGCCAGCAGGGCGAGGACAGGAAGCTCCTACGAGCAGTACTTC.

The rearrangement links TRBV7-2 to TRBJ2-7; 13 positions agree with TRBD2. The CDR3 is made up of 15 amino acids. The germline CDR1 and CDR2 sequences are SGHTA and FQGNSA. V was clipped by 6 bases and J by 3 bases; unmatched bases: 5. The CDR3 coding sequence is TGTGCCAGCAGTCGAACTAGCGGGAGGGGCTACGAGCAGTACTTC. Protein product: CASSRTSGRGYEQYF.

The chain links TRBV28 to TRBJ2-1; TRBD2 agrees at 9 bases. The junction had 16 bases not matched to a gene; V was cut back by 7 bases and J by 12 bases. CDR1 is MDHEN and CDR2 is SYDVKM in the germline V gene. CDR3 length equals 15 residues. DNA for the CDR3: TGTGCCAGCACCCGCCGAAGCGGGAGGAAGCACGGGCAGTTCTTC. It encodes CASTRRSGRKHGQFF.